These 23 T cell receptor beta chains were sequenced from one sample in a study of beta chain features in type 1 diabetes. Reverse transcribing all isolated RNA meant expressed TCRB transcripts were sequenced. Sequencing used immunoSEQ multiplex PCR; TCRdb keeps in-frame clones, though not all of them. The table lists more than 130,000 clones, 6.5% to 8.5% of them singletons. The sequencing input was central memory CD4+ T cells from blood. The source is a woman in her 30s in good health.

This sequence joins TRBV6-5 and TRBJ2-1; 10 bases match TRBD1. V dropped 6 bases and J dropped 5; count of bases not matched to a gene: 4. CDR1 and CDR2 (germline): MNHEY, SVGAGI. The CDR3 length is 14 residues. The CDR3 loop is CASSFDRGHNEQFF. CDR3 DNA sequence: TGTGCCAGCAGCTTCGACAGGGGGCACAATGAGCAGTTCTTC.

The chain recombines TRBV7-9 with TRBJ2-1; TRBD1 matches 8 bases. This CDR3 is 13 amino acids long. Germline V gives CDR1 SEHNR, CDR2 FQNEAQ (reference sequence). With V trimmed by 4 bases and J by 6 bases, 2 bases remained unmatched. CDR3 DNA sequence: TGTGCCAGCAGCTCAGACAGGGGCAATGAGCAGTTCTTC. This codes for CASSSDRGNEQFF.

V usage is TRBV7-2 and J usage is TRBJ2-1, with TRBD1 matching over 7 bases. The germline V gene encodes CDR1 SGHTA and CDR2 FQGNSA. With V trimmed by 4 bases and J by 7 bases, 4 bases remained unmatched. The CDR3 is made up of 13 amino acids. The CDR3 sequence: CASSWTQGNEQFF. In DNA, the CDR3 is TGTGCCAGCAGCTGGACACAGGGGAATGAGCAGTTCTTC.

The CDR3 is CASSVGDSGRAVSDTQYF. CDR3 DNA sequence: TGTGCCAGCAGCGTAGGGGATAGCGGGAGGGCCGTCTCAGATACGCAGTATTTT. This rearrangement joins TRBV9 to TRBJ2-3; 11 bases map to TRBD2. Germline CDR1 is SGDLS and CDR2 is YYNGEE. CDR3 length: 18 amino acids. J lost 4 bases, V lost 0 bases, and 10 bases had no gene match.

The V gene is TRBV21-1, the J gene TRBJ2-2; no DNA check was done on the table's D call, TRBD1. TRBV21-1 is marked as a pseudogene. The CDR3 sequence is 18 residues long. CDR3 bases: TGTGCCAGCAGCCTCCGGGACAGGTTAACTAAGAACACCGGGGAGCTGTTTTTT. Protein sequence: CASSLRDRLTKNTGELFF.

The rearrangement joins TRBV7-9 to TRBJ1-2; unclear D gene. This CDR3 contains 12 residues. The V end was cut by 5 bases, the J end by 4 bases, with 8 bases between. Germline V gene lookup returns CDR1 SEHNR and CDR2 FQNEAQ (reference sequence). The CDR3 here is CASSREIYGYTF. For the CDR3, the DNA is TGTGCCAGCAGCCGGGAAATCTATGGCTACACCTTC.

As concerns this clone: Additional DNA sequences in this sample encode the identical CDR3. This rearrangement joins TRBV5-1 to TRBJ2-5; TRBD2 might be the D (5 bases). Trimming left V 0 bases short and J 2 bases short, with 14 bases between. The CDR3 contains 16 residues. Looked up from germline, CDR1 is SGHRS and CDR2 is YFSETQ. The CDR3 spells CASSLEVGLAQETQYF. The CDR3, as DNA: TGCGCCAGCAGCTTGGAAGTAGGACTGGCACAAGAGACCCAGTACTTC.

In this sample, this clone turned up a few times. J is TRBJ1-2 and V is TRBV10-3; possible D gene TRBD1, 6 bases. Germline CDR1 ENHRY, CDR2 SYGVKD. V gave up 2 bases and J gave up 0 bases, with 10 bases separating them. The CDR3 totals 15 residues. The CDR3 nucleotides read TGTGCCATCAGTGAGCACCAGGGGCCTAACTATGGCTACACCTTC. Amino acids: CAISEHQGPNYGYTF.

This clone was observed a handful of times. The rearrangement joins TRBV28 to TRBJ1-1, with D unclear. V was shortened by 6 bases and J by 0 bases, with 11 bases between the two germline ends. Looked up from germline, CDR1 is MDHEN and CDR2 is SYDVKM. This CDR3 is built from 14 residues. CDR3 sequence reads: CASRVSVMNTEAFF. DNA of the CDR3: TGTGCCAGCAGAGTCAGCGTAATGAACACTGAAGCTTTCTTT.

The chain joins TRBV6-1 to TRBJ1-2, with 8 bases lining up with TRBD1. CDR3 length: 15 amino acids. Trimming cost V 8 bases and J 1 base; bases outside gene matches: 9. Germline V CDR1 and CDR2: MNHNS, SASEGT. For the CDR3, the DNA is TGTGCCAGCCGGACAGGGTCCGGAGGTAACTATGGCTACACCTTC. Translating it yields CASRTGSGGNYGYTF.

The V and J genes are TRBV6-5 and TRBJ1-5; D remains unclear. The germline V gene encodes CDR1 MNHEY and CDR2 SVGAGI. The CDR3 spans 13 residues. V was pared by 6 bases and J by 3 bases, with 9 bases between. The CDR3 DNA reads TGTGCCAGCAGGGCAATGGCCAATCAGCCCCAGCATTTT. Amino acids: CASRAMANQPQHF.

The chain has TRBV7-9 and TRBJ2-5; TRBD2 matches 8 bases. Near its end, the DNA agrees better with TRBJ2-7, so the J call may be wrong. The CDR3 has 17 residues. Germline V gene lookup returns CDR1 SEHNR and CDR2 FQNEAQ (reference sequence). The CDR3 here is CASRPSTPAGVVYEQYF. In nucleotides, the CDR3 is TGTGCCAGCAGGCCCTCTACCCCAGCGGGAGTAGTCTACGAGCAGTACTTC.

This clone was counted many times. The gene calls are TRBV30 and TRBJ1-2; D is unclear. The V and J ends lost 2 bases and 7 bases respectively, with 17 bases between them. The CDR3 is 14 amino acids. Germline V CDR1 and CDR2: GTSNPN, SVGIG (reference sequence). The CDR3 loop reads CAWSSSRQSGGYTF. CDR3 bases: TGTGCCTGGAGTAGTAGCCGGCAAAGTGGTGGCTACACCTTC.

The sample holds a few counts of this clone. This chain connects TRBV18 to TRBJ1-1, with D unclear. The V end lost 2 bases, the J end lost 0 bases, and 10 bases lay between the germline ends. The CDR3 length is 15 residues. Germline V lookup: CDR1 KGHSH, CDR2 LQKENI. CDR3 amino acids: CASSPSTGLNTEAFF. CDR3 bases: TGTGCCAGCTCACCAAGCACGGGGTTGAACACTGAAGCTTTCTTT. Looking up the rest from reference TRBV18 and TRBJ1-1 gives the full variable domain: NAGVMQNPRHLVRRRGQEARLRCSPMKGHSHVYWYRQLPEEGLKFMVYLQKENIIDESGMPKERFSAEFPKEGPSILRIQQVVRGDSAAYFCASSPSTGLNTEAFFGQGTRLTVV.

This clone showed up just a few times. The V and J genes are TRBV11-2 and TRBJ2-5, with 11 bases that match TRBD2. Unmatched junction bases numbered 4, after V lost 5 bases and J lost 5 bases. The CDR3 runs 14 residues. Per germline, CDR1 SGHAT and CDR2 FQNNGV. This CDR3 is CASSRLAGRETQYF. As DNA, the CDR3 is TGTGCCAGCAGCAGACTAGCGGGACGGGAGACCCAGTACTTC. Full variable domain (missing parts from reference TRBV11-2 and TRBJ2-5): EAGVAQSPRYKIIEKRQSVAFWCNPISGHATLYWYQQILGQGPKLLIQFQNNGVVDDSQLPKDRFSAERLKGVDSTLKIQPAKLEDSAVYLCASSRLAGRETQYFGPGTRLLVL.

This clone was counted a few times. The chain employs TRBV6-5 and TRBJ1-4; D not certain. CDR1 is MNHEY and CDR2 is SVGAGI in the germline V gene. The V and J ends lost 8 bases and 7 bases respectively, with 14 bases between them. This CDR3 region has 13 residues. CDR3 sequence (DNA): TGTGCCAGCCAGCGAGGCCGGGGTGAAAAACTGTTTTTT. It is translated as CASQRGRGEKLFF.

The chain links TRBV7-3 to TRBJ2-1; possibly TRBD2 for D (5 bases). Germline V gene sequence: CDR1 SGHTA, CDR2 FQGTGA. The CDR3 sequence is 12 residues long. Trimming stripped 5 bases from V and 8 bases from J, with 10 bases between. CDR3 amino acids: CASSPDSYEQFF. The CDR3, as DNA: TGTGCCAGCAGCCCGGACTCTTATGAGCAGTTCTTC.

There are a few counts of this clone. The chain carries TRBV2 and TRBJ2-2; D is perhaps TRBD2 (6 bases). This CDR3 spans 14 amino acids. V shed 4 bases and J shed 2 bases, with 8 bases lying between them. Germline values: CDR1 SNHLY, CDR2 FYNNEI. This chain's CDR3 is CASSVGLNTGELFF. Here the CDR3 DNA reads TGTGCCAGCAGTGTGGGACTTAACACCGGGGAGCTGTTTTTT. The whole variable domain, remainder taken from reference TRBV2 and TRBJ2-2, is EPEVTQTPSHQVTQMGQEVILRCVPISNHLYFYWYRQILGQKVEFLVSFYNNEISEKSEIFDDQFSVERPDGSNFTLKIRSTKLEDSAMYFCASSVGLNTGELFFGEGSRLTVL.

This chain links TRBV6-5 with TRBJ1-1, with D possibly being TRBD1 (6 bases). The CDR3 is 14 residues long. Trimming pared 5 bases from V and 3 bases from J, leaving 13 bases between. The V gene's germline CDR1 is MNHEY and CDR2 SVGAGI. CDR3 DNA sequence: TGTGCCAGCAGTATGGGACAAGGCTACACTGAAGCTTTCTTT. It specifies CASSMGQGYTEAFF.

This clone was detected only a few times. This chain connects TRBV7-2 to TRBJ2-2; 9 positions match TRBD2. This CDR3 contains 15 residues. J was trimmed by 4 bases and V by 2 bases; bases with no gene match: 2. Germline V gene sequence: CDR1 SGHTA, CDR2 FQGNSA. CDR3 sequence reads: CASSLTSGPTGELFF. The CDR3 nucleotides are TGTGCCAGCAGCTTAACTAGCGGGCCCACCGGGGAGCTGTTTTTT.

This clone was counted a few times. The CDR3 sequence is CASSGLDTHSNQPQHF. In DNA, the CDR3 is TGTGCCAGCAGCGGCCTTGACACCCATAGCAATCAGCCCCAGCATTTT. V gene TRBV2 combines with J gene TRBJ1-5, with no clear D. Per the germline V gene, CDR1 is SNHLY and CDR2 is FYNNEI. This CDR3 spans 16 amino acids. Trimming cost V 6 bases and J 0 bases, with 15 bases left between them.

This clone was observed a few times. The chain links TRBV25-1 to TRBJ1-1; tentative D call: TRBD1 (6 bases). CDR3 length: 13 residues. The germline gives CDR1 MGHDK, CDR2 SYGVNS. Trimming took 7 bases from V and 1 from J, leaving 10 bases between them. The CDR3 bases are TGTGCCAGCAAAATAGGGGGGAACACTGAAGCTTTCTTT. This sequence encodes CASKIGGNTEAFF.

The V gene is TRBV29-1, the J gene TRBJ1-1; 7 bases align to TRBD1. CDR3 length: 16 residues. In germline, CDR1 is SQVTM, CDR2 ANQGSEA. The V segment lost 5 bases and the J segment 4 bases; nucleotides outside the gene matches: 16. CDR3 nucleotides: TGCAGCGTTATTACCCAGGGGGGTATGATAGGCACTGAAGCTTTCTTT. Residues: CSVITQGGMIGTEAFF. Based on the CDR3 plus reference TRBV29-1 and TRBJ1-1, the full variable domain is SAVISQKPSRDICQRGTSLTIQCQVDSQVTMMFWYRQQPGQSLTLIATANQGSEATYESGFVIDKFPISRPNLTFSTLTVSNMSPEDSSIYLCSVITQGGMIGTEAFFGQGTRLTVV.